The rows below give T cell receptor beta chains drawn from one sample of a study of T cell repertoires in cytomegalovirus infection. MiXCR, run by TCRdb on the reads, gives a single entry per CDR3 protein. The table includes 400,000 or so distinct CDR3 sequences, about a sixth detected once. Sequences were obtained from PBMCs. These receptors were taken from a human donor in good health (CMV status not recorded). Some clones in this sample may be carry-over from other donors' samples. CDR3s include the opening cysteine and the closing phenylalanine or tryptophan. A D gene is named only where the DNA matches it firmly. Clone size is stated in some rows and not others, as once, few, many or a class when expanded.

TRBV20-1,few,TRBD2,TRBJ2-1,CSARDPLAGVIRNEQFF,TGCAGTGCTAGAGATCCCCTAGCGGGAGTTATTCGTAATGAGCAGTTCTTC
TRBV12-3/TRBV12-4,few,.,TRBJ2-1,CASSLKSARPVF,TGTGCCAGCAGTTTAAAGTCGGCCCGGCCAGTCTTC
TRBV12-3/TRBV12-4,many,.,TRBJ2-5,CASSLSGVETQYF,TGTGCCAGCAGTTTGTCGGGGGTGGAGACCCAGTACTTC
TRBV15,.,TRBD2,TRBJ2-7,CATSRDRVAGTLEQYF,TGTGCCACCAGCAGAGATCGGGTAGCGGGGACCCTCGAGCAGTACTTC
TRBV20-1,few,.,TRBJ2-3,CSARRGNTDTQYF,TGCAGTGCAAGGAGGGGGAACACAGATACGCAGTATTTT
TRBV7-2,many,TRBD2,TRBJ2-7,CASSLGSGGVYEQYF,TGTGCCAGCAGCTTAGGGAGCGGGGGGGTCTACGAGCAGTACTTC
TRBV12-3/TRBV12-4,few,.,TRBJ2-3,CASSWTLTDTQYF,TGTGCCAGCAGTTGGACTCTCACAGATACGCAGTATTTT
TRBV27,many,TRBD2,TRBJ2-7,CASSLLPSGVQWEQYF,TGTGCCAGCAGTTTACTCCCTAGCGGGGTCCAGTGGGAGCAGTACTTC
TRBV5-3,.,.,TRBJ2-1,CASSSGTPSNEQFF,TGTGCCAGCAGCTCCGGGACTCCCTCCAATGAGCAGTTCTTC
TRBV6-2/TRBV6-3,few,.,TRBJ2-1,CASNNEQFF,TGTGCCAGTAACAATGAGCAGTTCTTC
TRBV11-2,many,TRBD1,TRBJ1-1,CASSYGTGNTEAFF,TGTGCCAGCAGCTACGGGACAGGGAACACTGAAGCTTTCTTT
TRBV5-6,.,.,TRBJ2-6,CASSLWGEGSGANVLTF,TGTGCCAGCAGCTTGTGGGGAGAAGGATCTGGGGCCAACGTCCTGACTTTC
TRBV7-9,many,.,TRBJ1-6,CASSLPGIADSPLHF,TGTGCCAGCAGCTTACCCGGTATAGCAGACTCACCCCTCCACTTT
TRBV2,many,.,TRBJ2-3,CASSEGGGRDTQYF,TGTGCCAGCAGTGAAGGAGGGGGAAGAGATACGCAGTATTTT
TRBV12-3/TRBV12-4,many,.,TRBJ1-2,CASSFWIQRGYTF,TGTGCCAGCAGTTTCTGGATCCAAAGAGGCTACACCTTC
TRBV28,.,TRBD1,TRBJ2-5,CASSSGDRGQETQYF,TGTGCCAGCAGTTCCGGGGACAGGGGGCAAGAGACCCAGTACTTC
TRBV23-1,.,.,TRBJ1-5,CASGDMPGHLDSNQPQHF,TGCGCCAGCGGGGACATGCCGGGACACCTTGACAGCAATCAGCCCCAGCATTTT
TRBV6-6,few,.,TRBJ2-1,CASSYRLQIGNEQFF,TGTGCCAGCAGTTACCGACTGCAGATAGGCAATGAGCAGTTCTTC
TRBV5-1,few,.,TRBJ2-3,CASSVGTTTDTQYF,TGCGCCAGCAGCGTAGGAACAACCACAGATACGCAGTATTTT
TRBV5-1,few,TRBD1,TRBJ1-2,CASSLAGTGGEGYTF,TGCGCCAGCAGCTTGGCCGGGACAGGGGGCGAAGGCTACACCTTC
TRBV11-2,many,TRBD1,TRBJ2-1,CASSSDRDRANNEQFF,TGTGCCAGCAGCTCCGACCGGGACAGGGCCAACAATGAGCAGTTCTTC
TRBV20-1,.,.,TRBJ1-2,CSARPGTEAYGYTF,TGCAGTGCTAGGCCCGGGACTGAGGCCTATGGCTACACCTTC
TRBV6-2/TRBV6-3,.,.,TRBJ2-6,CASSRSGANVLTF,TGTGCCAGCAGCCGATCTGGGGCCAACGTCCTGACTTTC
TRBV7-9,.,.,TRBJ2-1,CASSPFQGSYNEQFF,TGTGCCAGCAGCCCTTTTCAGGGCTCCTACAATGAGCAGTTCTTC
TRBV6-2/TRBV6-3,many,TRBD2,TRBJ2-5,CASSQGLPETQYF,TGTGCCAGCAGCCAGGGACTACCAGAGACCCAGTACTTC
TRBV7-6,few,TRBD1,TRBJ2-1,CASSLAEGAGYNEQFF,TGTGCCAGCAGCTTAGCCGAGGGGGCTGGGTACAATGAGCAGTTCTTC
TRBV7-2,many,TRBD1,TRBJ1-3,CASSSGLGQGGLSGNTIYF,TGTGCCAGCAGCTCCGGCCTGGGACAGGGCGGTTTGTCTGGAAACACCATATATTTT
TRBV20-1,many,.,TRBJ1-5,CSASRTGGYSNQPQHF,TGCAGTGCTTCACGAACGGGCGGTTATAGCAATCAGCCCCAGCATTTT
TRBV11-2,few,.,TRBJ1-1,CASSWAGQAFF,TGTGCCAGCAGCTGGGCAGGCCAAGCTTTCTTT
TRBV24-1,.,.,TRBJ1-1,CATSVADHTEAFF,TGTGCCACCAGTGTCGCAGACCACACTGAAGCTTTCTTT
TRBV20-1,.,.,TRBJ1-5,CSARDIVTTGGQPQHF,TGCAGTGCTAGAGATATAGTCACGACTGGAGGTCAGCCCCAGCATTTT
TRBV6-1,many,TRBD2,TRBJ2-7,CASSASGTFYEQYF,TGTGCCAGCAGTGCTAGCGGTACCTTCTACGAGCAGTACTTC
TRBV7-2,many,.,TRBJ2-7,CASSLRLSYEQYF,TGTGCCAGCAGCCTCCGACTGAGCTACGAGCAGTACTTC
TRBV3-1,few,.,TRBJ1-2,CASSPSRGTPLGYGYTF,TGTGCCAGCAGCCCCTCTAGGGGAACTCCCCTTGGCTATGGCTACACCTTC
TRBV20-1,few,.,TRBJ2-3,CSTRDNTDTQYF,TGCAGCACTAGGGACAATACAGATACGCAGTATTTT
TRBV11-2,few,.,TRBJ2-1,CASSLATGMWTYNEQFF,TGTGCCAGCAGCTTAGCAACAGGGATGTGGACCTACAATGAGCAGTTCTTC
TRBV20-1,.,TRBD1,TRBJ2-3,CSASGQGLTDTQYF,TGCAGTGCTAGCGGACAGGGTCTAACAGATACGCAGTATTTT
TRBV20-1,.,TRBD2,TRBJ2-1,CSAYESSGIGNEQFF,TGCAGTGCATACGAGAGTAGCGGGATTGGTAATGAGCAGTTCTTC
TRBV5-1,.,TRBD1,TRBJ1-6,CASSFGDREHSPLHF,TGCGCCAGCAGCTTCGGGGACAGGGAACATTCACCCCTCCACTTT
TRBV7-6,.,.,TRBJ2-3,CASSPSSLDTQYF,TGTGCCAGCAGCCCATCATCGCTGGATACGCAGTATTTT
TRBV5-4,many,TRBD1,TRBJ1-6,CASSRGQDNSPLHF,TGTGCCAGCAGTCGTGGACAGGATAATTCACCCCTCCACTTT
TRBV7-9,many,.,TRBJ2-4,CASSLAVGTDGAIQYF,TGTGCCAGCAGCTTAGCAGTCGGGACGGATGGCGCCATTCAGTACTTC
TRBV6-2/TRBV6-3,.,.,TRBJ1-5,CASSYSNIDQPQHF,TGTGCCAGCAGTTACTCGAACATTGATCAGCCCCAGCATTTT
TRBV3-1,.,.,TRBJ2-1,CASSQEGYNEQFF,TGTGCCAGCAGCCAAGAGGGGTACAATGAGCAGTTCTTC
TRBV30,.,TRBD2,TRBJ2-7,CAWSVRWLAGGPTHYEQYF,TGTGCCTGGAGTGTACGATGGCTAGCGGGAGGGCCTACCCACTACGAGCAGTACTTC
TRBV6-2/TRBV6-3,few,.,TRBJ1-5,CASSYYVLGPQHF,TGTGCCAGCAGTTACTATGTTTTAGGACCCCAGCATTTT